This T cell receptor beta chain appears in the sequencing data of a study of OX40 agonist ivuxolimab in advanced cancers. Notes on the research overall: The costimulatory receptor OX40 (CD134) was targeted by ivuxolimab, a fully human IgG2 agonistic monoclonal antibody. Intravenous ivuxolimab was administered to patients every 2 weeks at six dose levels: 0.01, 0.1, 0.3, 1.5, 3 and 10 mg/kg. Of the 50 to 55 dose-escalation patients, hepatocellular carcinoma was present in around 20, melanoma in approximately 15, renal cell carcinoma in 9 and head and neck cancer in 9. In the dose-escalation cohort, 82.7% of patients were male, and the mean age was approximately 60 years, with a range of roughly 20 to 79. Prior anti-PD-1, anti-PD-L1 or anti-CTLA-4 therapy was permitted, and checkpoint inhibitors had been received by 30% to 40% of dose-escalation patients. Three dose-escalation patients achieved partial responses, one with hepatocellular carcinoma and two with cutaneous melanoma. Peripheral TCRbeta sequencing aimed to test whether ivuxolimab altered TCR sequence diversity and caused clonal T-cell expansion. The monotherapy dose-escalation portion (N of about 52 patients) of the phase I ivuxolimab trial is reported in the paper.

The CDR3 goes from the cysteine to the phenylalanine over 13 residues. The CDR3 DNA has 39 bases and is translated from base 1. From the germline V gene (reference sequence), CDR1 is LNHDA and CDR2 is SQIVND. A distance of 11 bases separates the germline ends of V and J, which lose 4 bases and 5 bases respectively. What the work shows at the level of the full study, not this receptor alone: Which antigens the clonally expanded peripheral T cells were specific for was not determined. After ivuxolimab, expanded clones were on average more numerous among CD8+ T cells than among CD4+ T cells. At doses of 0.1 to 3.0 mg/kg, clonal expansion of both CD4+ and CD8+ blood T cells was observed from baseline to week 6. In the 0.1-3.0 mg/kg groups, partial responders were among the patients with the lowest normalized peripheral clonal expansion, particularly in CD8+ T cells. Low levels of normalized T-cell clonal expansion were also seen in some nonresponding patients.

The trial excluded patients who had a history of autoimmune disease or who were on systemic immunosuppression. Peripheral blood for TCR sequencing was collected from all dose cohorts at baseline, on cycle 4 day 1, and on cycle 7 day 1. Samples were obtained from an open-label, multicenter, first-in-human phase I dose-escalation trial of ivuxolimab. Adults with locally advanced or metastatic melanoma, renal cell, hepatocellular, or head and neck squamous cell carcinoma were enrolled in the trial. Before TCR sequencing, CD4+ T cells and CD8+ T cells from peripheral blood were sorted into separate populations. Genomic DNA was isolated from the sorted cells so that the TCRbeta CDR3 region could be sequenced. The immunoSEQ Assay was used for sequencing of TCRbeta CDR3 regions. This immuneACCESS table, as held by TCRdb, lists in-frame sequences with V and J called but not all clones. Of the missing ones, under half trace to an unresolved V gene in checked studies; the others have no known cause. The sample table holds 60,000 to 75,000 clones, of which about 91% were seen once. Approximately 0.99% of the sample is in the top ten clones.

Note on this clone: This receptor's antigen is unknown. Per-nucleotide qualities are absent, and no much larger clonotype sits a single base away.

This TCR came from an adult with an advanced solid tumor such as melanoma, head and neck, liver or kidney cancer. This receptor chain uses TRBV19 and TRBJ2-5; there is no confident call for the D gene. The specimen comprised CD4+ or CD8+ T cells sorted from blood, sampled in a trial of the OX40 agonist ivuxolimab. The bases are TGTGCCAGTAGTACCGGGCCGTCGGAGACCCAGTACTTC. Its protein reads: CASSTGPSETQYF. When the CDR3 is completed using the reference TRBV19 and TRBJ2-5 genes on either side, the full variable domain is DGGITQSPKYLFRKEGQNVTLSCEQNLNHDAMYWYRQDPGQGLRLIYYSQIVNDFQKGDIAEGYSVSREKKESFPLTVTSAQKNPTAFYLCASSTGPSETQYFGPGTRLLVL.